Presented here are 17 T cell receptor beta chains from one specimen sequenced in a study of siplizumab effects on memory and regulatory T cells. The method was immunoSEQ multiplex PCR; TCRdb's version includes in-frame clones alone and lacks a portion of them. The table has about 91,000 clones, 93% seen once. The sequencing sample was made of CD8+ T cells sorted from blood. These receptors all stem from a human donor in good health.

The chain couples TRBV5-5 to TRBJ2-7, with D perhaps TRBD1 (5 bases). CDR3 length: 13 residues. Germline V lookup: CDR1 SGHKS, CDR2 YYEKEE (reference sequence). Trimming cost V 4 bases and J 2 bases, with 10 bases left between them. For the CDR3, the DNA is TGTGCCAGCAGCGAGACAGCTACCTACGAGCAGTACTTC. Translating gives CASSETATYEQYF.

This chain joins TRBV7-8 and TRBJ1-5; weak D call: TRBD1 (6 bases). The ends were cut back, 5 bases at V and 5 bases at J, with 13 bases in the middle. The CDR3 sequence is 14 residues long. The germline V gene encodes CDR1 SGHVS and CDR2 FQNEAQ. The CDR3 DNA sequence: TGTGCCAGCAGCGAAGGGGGTGGACATCAGCCCCAGCATTTT. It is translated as CASSEGGGHQPQHF.

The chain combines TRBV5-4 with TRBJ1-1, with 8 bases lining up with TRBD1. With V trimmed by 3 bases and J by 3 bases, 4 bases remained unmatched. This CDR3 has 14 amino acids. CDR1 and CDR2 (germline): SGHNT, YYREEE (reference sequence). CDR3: CASSYMTGDTEAFF. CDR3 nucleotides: TGTGCCAGCAGCTACATGACAGGGGACACTGAAGCTTTCTTT.

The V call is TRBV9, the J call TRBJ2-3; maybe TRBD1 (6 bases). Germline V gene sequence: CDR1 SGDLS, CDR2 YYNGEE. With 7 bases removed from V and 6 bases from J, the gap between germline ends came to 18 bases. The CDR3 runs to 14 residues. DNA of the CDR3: TGTGCCAGCCAGCCTGGGGGCGTTCCGGATACGCAGTATTTT. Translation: CASQPGGVPDTQYF.

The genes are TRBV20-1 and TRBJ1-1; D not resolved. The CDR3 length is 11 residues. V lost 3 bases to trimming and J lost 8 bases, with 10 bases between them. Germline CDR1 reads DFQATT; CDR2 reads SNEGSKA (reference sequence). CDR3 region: CSASWGGEAFF. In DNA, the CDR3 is TGCAGTGCTAGTTGGGGAGGGGAAGCTTTCTTT.

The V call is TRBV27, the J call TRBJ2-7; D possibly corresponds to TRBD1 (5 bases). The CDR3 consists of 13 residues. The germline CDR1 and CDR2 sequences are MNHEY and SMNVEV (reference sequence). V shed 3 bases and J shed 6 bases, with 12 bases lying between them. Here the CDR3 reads CASSLGPTFEQYF. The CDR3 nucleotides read TGTGCCAGCAGTTTGGGGCCAACTTTCGAGCAGTACTTC.

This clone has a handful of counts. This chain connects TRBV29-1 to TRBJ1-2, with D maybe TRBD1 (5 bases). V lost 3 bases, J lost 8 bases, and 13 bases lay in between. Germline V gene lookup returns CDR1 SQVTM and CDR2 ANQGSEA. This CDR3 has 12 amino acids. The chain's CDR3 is CSVEEGRGGYTF. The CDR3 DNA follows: TGCAGCGTTGAGGAGGGACGTGGGGGCTACACCTTC.

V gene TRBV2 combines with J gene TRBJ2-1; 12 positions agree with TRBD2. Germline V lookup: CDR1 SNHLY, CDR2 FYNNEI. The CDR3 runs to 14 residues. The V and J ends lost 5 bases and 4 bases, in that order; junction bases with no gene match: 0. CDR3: CASSLAGGYNEQFF. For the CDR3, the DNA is TGTGCCAGCAGTCTAGCGGGGGGGTACAATGAGCAGTTCTTC.

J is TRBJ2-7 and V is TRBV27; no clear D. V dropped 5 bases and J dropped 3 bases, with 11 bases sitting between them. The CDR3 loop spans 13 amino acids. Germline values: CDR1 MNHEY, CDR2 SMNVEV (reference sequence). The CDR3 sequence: CASSLGGHYEQYF. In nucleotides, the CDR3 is TGTGCCAGCAGTCTGGGCGGTCACTACGAGCAGTACTTC.

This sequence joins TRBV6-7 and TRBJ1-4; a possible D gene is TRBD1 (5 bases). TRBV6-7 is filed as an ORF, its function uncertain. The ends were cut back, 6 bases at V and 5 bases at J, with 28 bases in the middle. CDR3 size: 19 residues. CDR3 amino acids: CASSRPDAPLQGANEKLFF. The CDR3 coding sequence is TGTGCCAGCAGCCGTCCGGACGCCCCGCTCCAGGGTGCCAATGAAAAACTGTTTTTT.

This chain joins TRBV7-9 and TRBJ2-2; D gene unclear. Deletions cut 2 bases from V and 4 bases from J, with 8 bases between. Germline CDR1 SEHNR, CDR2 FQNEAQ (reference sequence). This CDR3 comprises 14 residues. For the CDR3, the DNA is TGTGCCAGCAGCTTAACGATCCCCACCGGGGAGCTGTTTTTT. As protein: CASSLTIPTGELFF.

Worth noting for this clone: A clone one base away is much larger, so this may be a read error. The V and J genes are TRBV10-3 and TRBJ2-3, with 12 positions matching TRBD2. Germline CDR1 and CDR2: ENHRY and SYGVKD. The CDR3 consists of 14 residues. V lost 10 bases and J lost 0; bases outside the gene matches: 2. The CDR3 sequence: CASGTSGSTDTQYF. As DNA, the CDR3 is TGTGCCAGCGGGACTAGCGGGAGCACAGATACGCAGTATTTT.

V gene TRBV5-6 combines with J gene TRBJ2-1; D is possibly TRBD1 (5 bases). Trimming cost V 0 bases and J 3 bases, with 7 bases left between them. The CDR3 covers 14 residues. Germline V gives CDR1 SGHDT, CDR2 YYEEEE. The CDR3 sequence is CASSLGQLYNEQFF. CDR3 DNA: TGTGCCAGCAGCTTGGGACAGCTCTACAATGAGCAGTTCTTC. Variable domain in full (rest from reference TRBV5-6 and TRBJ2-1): DAGVTQSPTHLIKTRGQQVTLRCSPKSGHDTVSWYQQALGQGPQFIFQYYEEEERQRGNFPDRFSGHQFPNYSSELNVNALLLGDSALYLCASSLGQLYNEQFFGPGTRLTVL.

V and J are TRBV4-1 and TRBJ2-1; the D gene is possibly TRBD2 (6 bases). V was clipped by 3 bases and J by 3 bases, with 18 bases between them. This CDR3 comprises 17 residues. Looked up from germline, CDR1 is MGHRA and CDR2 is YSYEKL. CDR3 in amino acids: CASSHAPSGRVYNEQFF. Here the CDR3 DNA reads TGCGCCAGCAGCCATGCCCCGAGCGGGCGAGTCTACAATGAGCAGTTCTTC.

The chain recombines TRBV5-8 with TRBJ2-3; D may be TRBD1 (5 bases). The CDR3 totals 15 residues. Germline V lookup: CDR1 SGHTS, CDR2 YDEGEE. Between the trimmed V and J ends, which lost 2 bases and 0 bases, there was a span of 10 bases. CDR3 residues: CASSFGDSSTDTQYF. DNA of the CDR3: TGTGCCAGCAGCTTTGGAGACAGCAGCACAGATACGCAGTATTTT.

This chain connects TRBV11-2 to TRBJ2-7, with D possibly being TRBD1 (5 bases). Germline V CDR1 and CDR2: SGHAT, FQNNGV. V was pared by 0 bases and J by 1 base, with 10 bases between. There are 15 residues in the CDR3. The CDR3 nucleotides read TGTGCCAGCAGCTTAGATCTCTCAGGGTCCTACGAGCAGTACTTC. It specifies CASSLDLSGSYEQYF.

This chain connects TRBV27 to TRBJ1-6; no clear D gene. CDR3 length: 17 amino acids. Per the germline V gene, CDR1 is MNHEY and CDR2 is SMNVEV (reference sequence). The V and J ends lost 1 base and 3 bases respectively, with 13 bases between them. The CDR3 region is CASSLFPVKDYNSPLHF. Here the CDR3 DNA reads TGTGCCAGCAGTTTATTTCCAGTCAAAGACTATAATTCACCCCTCCACTTT.